The 13 T cell receptor beta chains in this list originate from one sample, sequenced in a study of cytomegalovirus exposure and HLA in healthy donors. The PCR made use of 60 Vbeta and 13 Jbeta primers. Clones were sequenced by immunoSEQ multiplex PCR, and TCRdb holds only the in-frame ones, with some missing. The profile shows about 260,000 clones, around 66% of them singletons. Sequencing was done on a sample of PBMCs. Every receptor here comes from a female donor in good health and CMV-seronegative.

The chain combines TRBV27 with TRBJ2-1, with 14 bases aligning to TRBD2. The V segment lost 5 bases and the J segment 10 bases; nucleotides outside the gene matches: 19. CDR1 is MNHEY, CDR2 SMNVEV, per germline (reference sequence). The CDR3 sequence is 19 residues long. Here the CDR3 DNA reads TGTGCCAGCAGTCTCCTTCCCGGACTGATGGGACTAGCGGGAGCGGAGCAGTTCTTC. Encoded protein: CASSLLPGLMGLAGAEQFF.

The rearrangement links TRBV11-2 to TRBJ2-3; 8 bases are a match to TRBD2. V dropped 1 base and J dropped 5; count of bases not matched to a gene: 5. The CDR3 spans 15 residues. Germline CDR1 SGHAT, CDR2 FQNNGV. This CDR3 is CASSLAGGPGDTQYF. The CDR3 DNA follows: TGTGCCAGCAGCTTAGCGGGAGGGCCCGGAGATACGCAGTATTTT. Full variable domain (remainder filled in from reference TRBV11-2 and TRBJ2-3): EAGVAQSPRYKIIEKRQSVAFWCNPISGHATLYWYQQILGQGPKLLIQFQNNGVVDDSQLPKDRFSAERLKGVDSTLKIQPAKLEDSAVYLCASSLAGGPGDTQYFGPGTRLTVL.

The chain uses TRBV7-9 and TRBJ1-4; a possible D gene is TRBD1 (6 bases). V was pared by 5 bases and J by 4 bases, with 11 bases between. Germline CDR1 is SEHNR and CDR2 is FQNEAQ (reference sequence). The CDR3 spans 14 residues. CDR3 DNA: TGTGCCAGCAGCCCAGGACAGAGTAATGAAAAACTGTTTTTT. Translation: CASSPGQSNEKLFF.

The chain has TRBV5-4 and TRBJ2-7; 10 bases line up with TRBD2. The CDR3 length is 14 residues. Per germline, CDR1 SGHNT and CDR2 YYREEE (reference sequence). Unmatched junction bases numbered 6, after V lost 3 bases and J lost 6 bases. CDR3 DNA: TGTGCCAGCAGCTCAACTAGCGGGATACGCGAGCAGTACTTC. The encoded protein is CASSSTSGIREQYF.

This chain uses TRBV4-2 with TRBJ2-7; TRBD2 agrees at 10 bases. CDR1 is LGHNA and CDR2 is YNFKEQ in the germline V gene. The CDR3 spans 14 residues. The junction had 5 bases not matched to a gene; V was cut back by 3 bases and J by 6 bases. CDR3 coding DNA: TGTGCCAGCAGCCAGCTAGCGGGAGTACTCGAGCAGTACTTC. Its protein is CASSQLAGVLEQYF.

The chain carries TRBV6-5 and TRBJ2-1; 10 positions agree with TRBD2. The ends lost 0 bases at V and 7 bases at J; junction bases unmatched: 3. The CDR3 extends over 15 amino acids. Germline V gene data show CDR1 as MNHEY and CDR2 as SVGAGI. CDR3 region: CASSYSSSGSNEQFF. The CDR3, as DNA: TGTGCCAGCAGTTACTCGTCTAGCGGGAGTAATGAGCAGTTCTTC.

This chain links TRBV27 with TRBJ2-1; the match to TRBD1 covers 9 bases. With 4 bases clipped from V and 1 base from J, the junction kept 11 bases outside the gene matches. The CDR3 runs to 18 residues. The germline V gene encodes CDR1 MNHEY and CDR2 SMNVEV (reference sequence). The CDR3 coding sequence is TGTGCCAGCAGTTCGGGAGATTACAGGGGGCAATCCTACAATGAGCAGTTCTTC. Its protein is CASSSGDYRGQSYNEQFF.

This clone was counted between two and nine times. The V and J genes are TRBV28 and TRBJ2-7, with D possibly being TRBD1 (5 bases). The CDR3 totals 13 residues. V lost 2 bases to trimming and J lost 6 bases, with 11 bases between them. The germline V gene has CDR1 MDHEN and CDR2 SYDVKM. The CDR3 spells CASSLVRVGEQYF. The CDR3 DNA reads TGTGCCAGCAGTTTAGTCAGGGTGGGCGAGCAGTACTTC. Variable domain in full (rest from reference TRBV28 and TRBJ2-7): DVKVTQSSRYLVKRTGEKVFLECVQDMDHENMFWYRQDPGLGLRLIYFSYDVKMKEKGDIPEGYSVSREKKERFSLILESASTNQTSMYLCASSLVRVGEQYFGPGTRLTVT.

The V gene is TRBV6-1, the J gene TRBJ1-1, with D perhaps TRBD1 (5 bases). Germline lookup yields CDR1 MNHNS and CDR2 SASEGT. The length of the CDR3 is 14 residues. Trimming pared 5 bases from V and 5 bases from J, leaving 15 bases between. CDR3 loop: CASSFARGRTEAFF. The DNA for the CDR3 is TGTGCCAGCAGTTTTGCAAGGGGCCGGACTGAAGCTTTCTTT.

CDR3 DNA: TGTGCCAGCAGCTTAGTAGGGAGGGCCAAAGAGACCCAGTACTTC. This sequence encodes CASSLVGRAKETQYF. J is TRBJ2-5 and V is TRBV7-8, with TRBD2 matching over 7 bases. Per germline, CDR1 SGHVS and CDR2 FQNEAQ. The CDR3 sequence is 15 residues long. The V and J ends lost 1 base and 3 bases, in that order; junction bases with no gene match: 5.

The chain employs TRBV7-9 and TRBJ2-5, with a weak D call TRBD2 (6 bases). Germline lookup yields CDR1 SEHNR and CDR2 FQNEAQ (reference sequence). The CDR3 is 13 residues long. V was shortened by 7 bases and J by 3 bases, with 12 bases between the two germline ends. CDR3: CASNGGGKETQYF. CDR3 DNA sequence: TGTGCCAGCAACGGTGGGGGGAAAGAGACCCAGTACTTC.

The chain joins TRBV7-6 to TRBJ2-1; TRBD2 matches at 9 bases. CDR1 and CDR2 (germline): SGHVS, FNYEAQ. Trimming cost V 8 bases and J 1 base; bases outside gene matches: 6. The CDR3 spans 15 residues. The chain's CDR3 is CASGVAGASYNEQFF. In DNA form, the CDR3 reads TGTGCCAGCGGGGTAGCGGGAGCGTCCTACAATGAGCAGTTCTTC.

The J gene is TRBJ2-7, the V gene TRBV9; weak D call: TRBD2 (6 bases). The CDR3 loop spans 14 amino acids. CDR1 is SGDLS, CDR2 YYNGEE, per germline. Trimming took 0 bases from V and 4 from J, leaving 11 bases between them. The CDR3 nucleotides read TGTGCCAGCAGCGTAGTGGGGGGAGAGTACGAGCAGTACTTC. This encodes CASSVVGGEYEQYF. Complete variable domain (other parts from reference TRBV9 and TRBJ2-7): DSGVTQTPKHLITATGQRVTLRCSPRSGDLSVYWYQQSLDQGLQFLIQYYNGEERAKGNILERFSAQQFPDLHSELNLSSLELGDSALYFCASSVVGGEYEQYFGPGTRLTVT.